This TCR beta chain was captured by sequencing in a study of response to subunit inactivated influenza vaccine. Broader study findings: The authors suggested that every seasonal influenza vaccination recruits few new T cells.

CDR1 MDHEN and CDR2 SYDVKM come from the germline V gene. V lost 8 bases to trimming and J lost 12 bases, with 8 bases between them. This CDR3 has 9 amino acids. With respect to this clonotype: Its antigen is still unknown.

TCRdb re-derived calls from the RT-PCR reads in MiXCR, one entry per CDR3 protein. The table shows fewer than 600,000 distinct CDR3 sequences, with around 7.7% occurring only once. Here the sequenced sample was PBMCs from blood, taken 23 months after vaccination. The source is a man between 50 and 69 years old who received an inactivated influenza vaccine. J is TRBJ2-1 and V is TRBV28; D remains unclear. CDR3 DNA sequence: TGTGCCAGCGGTAAGGGGCAGTTCTTC. This gives the protein CASGKGQFF.